The clone carrying this TCR beta chain was seen repeatedly, ten times or more. Its antigen is unidentified. The entry originates in a study of human T cells and chemical hapten exposure. Study in general: Slight differences in pooled library volume were the main source of varying TCR yields across samples. General study results and limits: No shift was seen in TCRs above 1 in 1000 frequency with DPC sensitization.

TCRdb analysed the RACE reads with MiXCR anew, one entry per CDR3 protein. Counted here are around 350,000 distinct CDR3 sequences, approximately 5% occurring once; the ten biggest clones make up approximately 8.2%. Time point defined: pre-sensitization, week 0. Regarding treatment: therapeutic diphenylcyclopropenone sensitization with weekly scalp DPC. The CDR3 sequence is 15 residues long. Trimming took 5 bases from V and 7 from J, leaving 17 bases between them. The germline gives CDR1 SEHNR, CDR2 FQNEAQ (reference sequence). The sample consisted of whole blood, taken in connection with sensitization to the hapten diphenylcyclopropenone (DPC). The sequence derives from a woman aged 18-29 years with alopecia areata. Some clones in this sample may be carry-over from other donors' samples. The V gene is TRBV7-9, the J gene TRBJ1-4, with D possibly being TRBD1 (6 bases). CDR3 protein: CASSRTLTGTEKLFF. CDR3 in DNA: TGTGCCAGCAGCCGTACGTTAACAGGGACTGAAAAACTGTTTTTT.